These T cell receptor beta chains were read from a single sample in a study of immune evolution from preneoplasia to lung adenocarcinoma. Measured with immunoSEQ multiplex PCR; TCRdb has only the in-frame clones, and not every one. The sample comprises more than 13,000 clones, about 80% of which are singletons, and just under 5% rests with the top ten. Sequencing input: FFPE minimally invasive lung adenocarcinoma tissue. These receptors originate from a person between 65 and 80 years old with lung adenocarcinoma. Both conserved end residues are part of each CDR3. Each record gives: V gene, J gene, clone size, D gene, CDR3 DNA, CDR3 protein. A D gene is named only where the DNA matches it firmly. The size of a clone is reported for some rows only, either as once, few or many, or as a class for expanded clones.

V gene: TRBV19
J gene: TRBJ1-2
clone size: -
D gene: -
CDR3 DNA: TGTGCCAGTAGTACGTGGACAGCCGTTAACTATGGCTACACCTTC
CDR3 protein: CASSTWTAVNYGYTF

V gene: TRBV11-3
J gene: TRBJ2-1
clone size: -
D gene: -
CDR3 DNA: TGTGCCAGCAGCTTAGTAAGCGGCACCTACAATGAGCAGTTCTTC
CDR3 protein: CASSLVSGTYNEQFF

V gene: TRBV6-5
J gene: TRBJ2-5
clone size: -
D gene: -
CDR3 DNA: TGTGCCAGCAGTTACAAGGCAGAGACCCAGTACTTC
CDR3 protein: CASSYKAETQYF

V gene: TRBV7-3
J gene: TRBJ2-3
clone size: -
D gene: -
CDR3 DNA: TGTGCCAGCAGCTCCGGGCAAACAGATACGCAGTATTTT
CDR3 protein: CASSSGQTDTQYF

V gene: TRBV6-1
J gene: TRBJ1-2
clone size: -
D gene: -
CDR3 DNA: TGTGCCAGCAAGGCTAACTATGGCTACACCTTC
CDR3 protein: CASKANYGYTF

V gene: TRBV6-6
J gene: TRBJ2-7
clone size: -
D gene: -
CDR3 DNA: TGTGCCAGCAGTCGCCCGACAGTCCAGAACGACGAGCAGTACTTC
CDR3 protein: CASSRPTVQNDEQYF

V gene: TRBV4-1
J gene: TRBJ1-3
clone size: few
D gene: -
CDR3 DNA: TGCGCCAGCAGCCAAATTTCCGCAGGTTCTTGGGGAAACACCATATATTTT
CDR3 protein: CASSQISAGSWGNTIYF

V gene: TRBV5-1
J gene: TRBJ2-3
clone size: few
D gene: TRBD1
CDR3 DNA: TGCGCCAGCAGCTTGAGACAGGGGACAGATACGCAGTATTTT
CDR3 protein: CASSLRQGTDTQYF

V gene: TRBV7-7
J gene: TRBJ2-3
clone size: -
D gene: -
CDR3 DNA: TGTGCTAGCAGCTCGGGGGCGGCAGATACGCAGTATTTT
CDR3 protein: CASSSGAADTQYF

V gene: TRBV5-1
J gene: TRBJ1-1
clone size: -
D gene: TRBD1
CDR3 DNA: TGCGCCAGCAGCCGGGGACAGGGGACAAACACTGAAGCTTTCTTT
CDR3 protein: CASSRGQGTNTEAFF

V gene: TRBV7-8
J gene: TRBJ2-1
clone size: -
D gene: -
CDR3 DNA: TGTGCCAGCAGCTTACCAGGCAGAGAGCAGTTCTTC
CDR3 protein: CASSLPGREQFF

V gene: TRBV6-5
J gene: TRBJ1-1
clone size: few
D gene: TRBD1
CDR3 DNA: TGTGCCAGCCTGACAGGGGCAGCGGAAGCTTTCTTT
CDR3 protein: CASLTGAAEAFF

V gene: TRBV30
J gene: TRBJ1-4
clone size: once
D gene: -
CDR3 DNA: TGTGCCTGTTACCGGGGGGGAACGACCTATGAAAAACTGTTTTTT
CDR3 protein: CACYRGGTTYEKLFF

V gene: TRBV28
J gene: TRBJ1-3
clone size: -
D gene: -
CDR3 DNA: TGTGCCAGCAACCTAGGGCTCCAGGGAAACACCATATATTTT
CDR3 protein: CASNLGLQGNTIYF

V gene: TRBV28
J gene: TRBJ2-1
clone size: -
D gene: -
CDR3 DNA: TGTGCCAGCAGTCCCTCATGGGAGCAGTTCTTC
CDR3 protein: CASSPSWEQFF

V gene: TRBV5-4
J gene: TRBJ2-1
clone size: once
D gene: TRBD2
CDR3 DNA: TGTGCCAGCAGCTTGCCGACTAGCGGGGAGGGGAATGAGCAGTTCTTC
CDR3 protein: CASSLPTSGEGNEQFF

V gene: TRBV7-2
J gene: TRBJ1-1
clone size: -
D gene: -
CDR3 DNA: TGTGCCAGCAGCTTAAACAGTCACTCTGAAGCTTTCTTT
CDR3 protein: CASSLNSHSEAFF

V gene: TRBV30
J gene: TRBJ1-6
clone size: -
D gene: -
CDR3 DNA: TGTGCCTGGAGCCTATTTAGCTCCTATAATTCACCCCTCCACTTT
CDR3 protein: CAWSLFSSYNSPLHF

V gene: TRBV19
J gene: TRBJ1-6
clone size: few
D gene: -
CDR3 DNA: TGTGCCAGTACCCTGAGCCGGCGCTATAATTCACCCCTCCACTTT
CDR3 protein: CASTLSRRYNSPLHF

V gene: TRBV27
J gene: TRBJ1-5
clone size: few
D gene: -
CDR3 DNA: TGTGCCAGCAGTGTTCAGGCGTGGGGTCAGCCCCAGCATTTT
CDR3 protein: CASSVQAWGQPQHF

V gene: TRBV25-1
J gene: TRBJ2-1
clone size: -
D gene: TRBD1
CDR3 DNA: TGTGCCAGCAGTGATTCGGGACAGTATAACAATGAGCAGTTCTTC
CDR3 protein: CASSDSGQYNNEQFF

V gene: TRBV11-3
J gene: TRBJ2-3
clone size: few
D gene: TRBD1
CDR3 DNA: TGTGCCAGCAGCTTAGGAGGGGGCTCAGATACGCAGTATTTT
CDR3 protein: CASSLGGGSDTQYF

V gene: TRBV12-5
J gene: TRBJ2-3
clone size: -
D gene: -
CDR3 DNA: TGTGCTAGTGGTTCCCCAGGAGGTACGCAGTATTTT
CDR3 protein: CASGSPGGTQYF

V gene: TRBV27
J gene: TRBJ2-1
clone size: -
D gene: -
CDR3 DNA: TGTGCCAGCAGTTTATCGTTTGCTAGAGAGCAGTTCTTC
CDR3 protein: CASSLSFAREQFF

V gene: TRBV6-5
J gene: TRBJ1-2
clone size: -
D gene: -
CDR3 DNA: TGTGCCAGCAGACCGGACACCTACTATGGCTACACCTTC
CDR3 protein: CASRPDTYYGYTF

V gene: TRBV15
J gene: TRBJ1-2
clone size: -
D gene: TRBD1
CDR3 DNA: TGTGCCACCAGCAGACCTCCGGGGGGAGGGGGCGTTGGCTACACCTTC
CDR3 protein: CATSRPPGGGGVGYTF

V gene: TRBV27
J gene: TRBJ2-7
clone size: -
D gene: -
CDR3 DNA: TGTGCCAGCAGTTCTAAACAGGACCAGGTCTACGAGCAGTACTTC
CDR3 protein: CASSSKQDQVYEQYF

V gene: TRBV30
J gene: TRBJ2-7
clone size: once
D gene: TRBD2
CDR3 DNA: TGTGCCTGGAGTGTGGTAGGGAGGGCGGGAGAGCAGTACTTC
CDR3 protein: CAWSVVGRAGEQYF

V gene: TRBV21-1
J gene: TRBJ2-5
clone size: -
D gene: -
CDR3 DNA: TGTGCCAGCAGCAAAGAAGCAGGGGGAGAGACCCAGTACTTC
CDR3 protein: CASSKEAGGETQYF

V gene: TRBV7-2
J gene: TRBJ1-5
clone size: -
D gene: -
CDR3 DNA: TGTGCCAGCAGTATAGGGAGCCTAGGCGCAAATCAGCCCCAGCATTTT
CDR3 protein: CASSIGSLGANQPQHF

V gene: TRBV6-1
J gene: TRBJ2-3
clone size: -
D gene: -
CDR3 DNA: TGTGCCAGCAGGGCGGGGGCTAGCACAGATACGCAGTATTTT
CDR3 protein: CASRAGASTDTQYF

V gene: TRBV27
J gene: TRBJ1-6
clone size: -
D gene: TRBD1
CDR3 DNA: TGTGCCAGCAGTTTCGACAGGGGGGGTAATTCACCCCTCCACTTT
CDR3 protein: CASSFDRGGNSPLHF

V gene: TRBV14
J gene: TRBJ2-1
clone size: -
D gene: -
CDR3 DNA: TGTGCCAGCAGCCAAGTGGGCACAAACAATGAGCAGTTCTTC
CDR3 protein: CASSQVGTNNEQFF

V gene: TRBV18
J gene: TRBJ2-1
clone size: -
D gene: -
CDR3 DNA: TGTGCCAGCTCACCAAGGGCGGGCTTGAATGAGCAGTTCTTC
CDR3 protein: CASSPRAGLNEQFF

V gene: TRBV7-9
J gene: TRBJ1-3
clone size: -
D gene: -
CDR3 DNA: TGTGCCAGCAGCTACGACCAAGGAAACACCATATATTTT
CDR3 protein: CASSYDQGNTIYF

V gene: TRBV19
J gene: TRBJ1-5
clone size: -
D gene: TRBD1
CDR3 DNA: TGTGCCAGTAGTGAACCAGGGGGCGGTCAGCCCCAGCATTTT
CDR3 protein: CASSEPGGGQPQHF

V gene: TRBV7-9
J gene: TRBJ1-1
clone size: -
D gene: -
CDR3 DNA: TGTGCCAGCAGCCACGGCGGAAACACTGAAGCTTTCTTT
CDR3 protein: CASSHGGNTEAFF

V gene: TRBV7-8
J gene: TRBJ2-3
clone size: -
D gene: TRBD1
CDR3 DNA: TGTGCCAGCAGCACCGCGGGACAGGGAGATACGCAGTATTTT
CDR3 protein: CASSTAGQGDTQYF

V gene: TRBV9
J gene: TRBJ1-1
clone size: -
D gene: -
CDR3 DNA: TGTGCCAGCAGGGCCGACAGCGGCACTGAAGCTTTCTTT
CDR3 protein: CASRADSGTEAFF

V gene: TRBV7-2
J gene: TRBJ2-2
clone size: -
D gene: TRBD2
CDR3 DNA: TGTGCCAGCAGACGACTAGCGGGAGTACCCGGGGAGCTGTTTTTT
CDR3 protein: CASRRLAGVPGELFF

V gene: TRBV20-1
J gene: TRBJ2-3
clone size: -
D gene: -
CDR3 DNA: TGCAGTGCTAGTCCGGGAGATACGCAGTATTTT
CDR3 protein: CSASPGDTQYF

V gene: TRBV7-9
J gene: TRBJ2-5
clone size: -
D gene: -
CDR3 DNA: TGTGCCAGCAGCTTAGGGGGAGGAGAGACCCAGTACTTC
CDR3 protein: CASSLGGGETQYF

V gene: TRBV7-9
J gene: TRBJ2-3
clone size: -
D gene: -
CDR3 DNA: TGTGCCAGCAGCCCCCGGGGTCAGCGGAACACAGATACGCAGTATTTT
CDR3 protein: CASSPRGQRNTDTQYF

V gene: TRBV6-4
J gene: TRBJ2-1
clone size: few
D gene: -
CDR3 DNA: TGTGCCAGCAGTGTACGAACTAGCAATGAGCAGTTCTTC
CDR3 protein: CASSVRTSNEQFF

V gene: TRBV5-4
J gene: TRBJ2-3
clone size: -
D gene: TRBD2
CDR3 DNA: TGTGCCAGCAGCTTGGGGGCTAGCGGGTACACAGATACGCAGTATTTT
CDR3 protein: CASSLGASGYTDTQYF

V gene: TRBV30
J gene: TRBJ1-1
clone size: once
D gene: TRBD1
CDR3 DNA: TGTGCCTGGAATTTGGTCAGGGGGCACACTGAAGCTTTCTTT
CDR3 protein: CAWNLVRGHTEAFF

V gene: TRBV29-1
J gene: TRBJ1-5
clone size: -
D gene: -
CDR3 DNA: TGCAGCGTTGGGGCAGGGGAGGGTCAGCCCCAGCATTTT
CDR3 protein: CSVGAGEGQPQHF

V gene: TRBV7-3
J gene: TRBJ2-1
clone size: -
D gene: -
CDR3 DNA: TGTGCCAGCAGCTTAACGACGGGGGTGGCCTACAATGAGCAGTTCTTC
CDR3 protein: CASSLTTGVAYNEQFF

V gene: TRBV27
J gene: TRBJ1-5
clone size: -
D gene: TRBD1
CDR3 DNA: TGTGCCAGCAGTTTTCGTTCTGACAGGGGCATAAGCAATCAGCCCCAGCATTTT
CDR3 protein: CASSFRSDRGISNQPQHF

V gene: TRBV28
J gene: TRBJ1-2
clone size: -
D gene: -
CDR3 DNA: TGTGCCAGCAGTTTTCGAGTTTATGGCTACACCTTC
CDR3 protein: CASSFRVYGYTF

V gene: TRBV27
J gene: TRBJ1-1
clone size: -
D gene: -
CDR3 DNA: TGTGCCAGCAGTCGGAGAGCTGGTGAAGCTTTCTTT
CDR3 protein: CASSRRAGEAFF

V gene: TRBV15
J gene: TRBJ1-5
clone size: once
D gene: -
CDR3 DNA: TGTGCCACCAGCAGAGGGCAGGCTAGCAATCAGCCCCAGCATTTT
CDR3 protein: CATSRGQASNQPQHF